This is a list of T cell receptor beta chains from one sample in a study of control samples from healthy donors and cancer patients. Profiling relied on immunoSEQ multiplex PCR, and the TCRdb table lists in-frame clones only, not all of them. The table lists around 94,000 clones, 92% of them singletons. Sequencing used blood. The receptors were sampled from a woman aged 18-29 years in good health. Both conserved end residues are part of each CDR3. Each record gives: V gene, clone size, J gene, D gene, CDR3 protein, CDR3 DNA. The D gene is left open where the match is weak. Clone size is given for some rows only: seen once, a few or many times, or a class if the clone is expanded.

>TRBV5-6|-|TRBJ1-1|TRBD1
CASSLIDRVNTEAFF
TGTGCCAGCAGCTTGATCGACAGGGTGAACACTGAAGCTTTCTTT
>TRBV3-1/TRBV3-2|-|TRBJ1-2|TRBD1
CASSPWRQGASGYTF
TGTGCCAGCAGCCCATGGAGACAGGGGGCTTCTGGCTACACCTTC
>TRBV30|-|TRBJ2-3|-
CALDRTTDTQYF
TGTGCCTTGGACCGCACCACAGATACGCAGTATTTT
>TRBV2|-|TRBJ2-1|-
CASSASNNEQFF
TGTGCCAGCAGTGCGTCGAACAATGAGCAGTTCTTC
>TRBV19|-|TRBJ2-1|TRBD2
CASSISGTSGTYEQFF
TGTGCCAGTAGTATATCCGGGACTAGCGGGACATATGAGCAGTTCTTC
>TRBV6-2/TRBV6-3|-|TRBJ1-2|-
CASSYSGNPFNYGYTF
TGTGCCAGCAGTTACTCGGGGAACCCTTTCAACTATGGCTACACCTTC
>TRBV4-2|-|TRBJ2-7|TRBD2
CASSQELSSGVEQYF
TGTGCCAGCAGCCAAGAACTCTCTAGCGGGGTTGAGCAGTACTTC
>TRBV9|-|TRBJ1-2|-
CASSAGGTVKNYGYTF
TGTGCCAGCAGCGCCGGGGGGACGGTGAAAAACTATGGCTACACCTTC
>TRBV5-1|-|TRBJ2-7|TRBD2
CASSFTGTSGSTTYEQYF
TGCGCCAGCAGCTTCACGGGGACTAGCGGGAGTACTACCTACGAGCAGTACTTC
>TRBV6-5|few|TRBJ1-3|TRBD1
CASRSTGFSGNTIYF
TGTGCCAGCAGGTCGACAGGGTTCTCTGGAAACACCATATATTTT
>TRBV30|-|TRBJ1-5|-
CACQDRINQPQHF
TGTGCCTGCCAAGACAGGATCAATCAGCCCCAGCATTTT